The entry below describes one T cell receptor (beta chain). Its antigen remains unidentified. Treatment of the sample: about 20 received Ad26.COV2.S at low or high dose, single or two shots; about 5 received placebo; per-sample allocation not given. Sampling took place 63 days after the first vaccine or placebo injection. The data belong to a study of Ad26.COV2.S vaccination and SARS-CoV-2 variants. Whole-study findings and limits: While placebo recipients had lower spike-specific TCR breadth, vaccine recipients had more. There was a possibility that the TCR breadth and depth analyses underestimated total T cell responses.

The CDR3 consists of 12 residues. CDR1 is MDHEN, CDR2 SYDVKM, per germline. Trimming removed 4 bases at V and 3 bases at J, with 7 bases between. Measured with immunoSEQ multiplex PCR; TCRdb has only the in-frame clones, and not every one. The sample records 360,000 or so clones, about nine tenths being singletons. The receptor was derived from a person aged 18-60 years who received the Ad26.COV2.S COVID-19 vaccine or a placebo. The V call is TRBV28, the J call TRBJ2-7; D ambiguous. Specimen: peripheral blood, collected in a trial of Ad26.COV2.S vaccine versus placebo. CDR3: CASSSFLYEQYF. Written as DNA, the CDR3 is TGTGCCAGCAGTTCGTTCCTCTACGAGCAGTACTTC. Looking up the rest from reference TRBV28 and TRBJ2-7 gives the full variable domain: DVKVTQSSRYLVKRTGEKVFLECVQDMDHENMFWYRQDPGLGLRLIYFSYDVKMKEKGDIPEGYSVSREKKERFSLILESASTNQTSMYLCASSSFLYEQYFGPGTRLTVT.